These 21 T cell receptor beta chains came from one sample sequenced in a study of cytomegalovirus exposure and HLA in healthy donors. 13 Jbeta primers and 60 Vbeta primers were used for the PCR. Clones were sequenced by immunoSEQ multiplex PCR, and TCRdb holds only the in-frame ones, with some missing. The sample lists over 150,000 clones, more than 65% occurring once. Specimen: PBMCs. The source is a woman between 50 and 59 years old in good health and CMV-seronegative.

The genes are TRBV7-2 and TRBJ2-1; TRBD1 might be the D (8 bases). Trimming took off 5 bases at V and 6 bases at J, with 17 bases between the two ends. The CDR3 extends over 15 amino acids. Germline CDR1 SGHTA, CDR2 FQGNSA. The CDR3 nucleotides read TGTGCCAGCAGCCCAGGGGGCGGGAGACGCAATGAGCAGTTCTTC. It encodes CASSPGGGRRNEQFF.

The CDR3 region is CASSLSNGRNYGYTF. CDR3 coding DNA: TGTGCCAGCAGTTTATCGAACGGCAGGAACTATGGCTACACCTTC. The gene calls are TRBV27 and TRBJ1-2; D unresolved. The V and J ends lost 0 bases and 2 bases respectively, with 10 bases between them. CDR3 length: 15 amino acids. Germline values: CDR1 MNHEY, CDR2 SMNVEV (reference sequence).

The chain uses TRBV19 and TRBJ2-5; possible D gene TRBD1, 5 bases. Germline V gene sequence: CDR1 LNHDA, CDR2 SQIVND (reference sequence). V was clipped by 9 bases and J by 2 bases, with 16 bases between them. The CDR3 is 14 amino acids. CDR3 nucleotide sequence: TGTGCCAGCCGTTTGGCAGGGTCTCAAGAGACCCAGTACTTC. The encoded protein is CASRLAGSQETQYF.

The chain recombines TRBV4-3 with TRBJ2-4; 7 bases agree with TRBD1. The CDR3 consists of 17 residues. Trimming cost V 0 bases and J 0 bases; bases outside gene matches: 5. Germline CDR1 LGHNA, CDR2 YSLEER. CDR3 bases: TGCGCCAGCAGCCAAGAGACAGGGATTCTAGCCAAAAACATTCAGTACTTC. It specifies CASSQETGILAKNIQYF.

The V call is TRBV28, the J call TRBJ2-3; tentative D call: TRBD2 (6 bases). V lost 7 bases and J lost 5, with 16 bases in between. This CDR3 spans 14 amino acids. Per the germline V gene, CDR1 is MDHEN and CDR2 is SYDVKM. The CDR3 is CASTPRGWEDTQYF. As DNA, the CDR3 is TGTGCCAGCACCCCCCGGGGGTGGGAAGATACGCAGTATTTT. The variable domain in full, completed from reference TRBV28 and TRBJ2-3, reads DVKVTQSSRYLVKRTGEKVFLECVQDMDHENMFWYRQDPGLGLRLIYFSYDVKMKEKGDIPEGYSVSREKKERFSLILESASTNQTSMYLCASTPRGWEDTQYFGPGTRLTVL.

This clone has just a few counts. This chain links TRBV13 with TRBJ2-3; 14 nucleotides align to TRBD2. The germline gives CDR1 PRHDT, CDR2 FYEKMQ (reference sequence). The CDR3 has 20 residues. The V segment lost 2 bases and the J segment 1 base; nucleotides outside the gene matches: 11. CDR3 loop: CASSLITTSGRAGGTDTQYF. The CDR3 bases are TGTGCCAGCAGCTTAATAACGACTAGCGGGAGGGCCGGAGGCACAGATACGCAGTATTTT.

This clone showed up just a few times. The CDR3 loop is CASSLVGVGQFF. The CDR3 nucleotides are TGTGCCAGCAGCTTAGTGGGCGTCGGGCAGTTCTTC. The chain recombines TRBV7-9 with TRBJ2-1; D call uncertain. CDR3 length equals 12 residues. Germline V gene data show CDR1 as SEHNR and CDR2 as FQNEAQ (reference sequence). The V end was cut by 1 base, the J end by 12 bases, with 10 bases between.

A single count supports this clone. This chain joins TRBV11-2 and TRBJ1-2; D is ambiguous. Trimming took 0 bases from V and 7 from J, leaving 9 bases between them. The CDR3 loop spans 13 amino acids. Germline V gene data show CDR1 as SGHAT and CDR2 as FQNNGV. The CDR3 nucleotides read TGTGCCAGCAGCTTAGATCCAAGAGGTGGCTACACCTTC. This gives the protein CASSLDPRGGYTF.

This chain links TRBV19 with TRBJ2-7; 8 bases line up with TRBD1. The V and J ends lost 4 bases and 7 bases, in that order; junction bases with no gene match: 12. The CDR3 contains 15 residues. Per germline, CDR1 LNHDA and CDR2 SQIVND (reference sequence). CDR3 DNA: TGTGCCAGTAGTACCCTTGGGCAGGGGGCGCGGGAGCAGTACTTC. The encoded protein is CASSTLGQGAREQYF.

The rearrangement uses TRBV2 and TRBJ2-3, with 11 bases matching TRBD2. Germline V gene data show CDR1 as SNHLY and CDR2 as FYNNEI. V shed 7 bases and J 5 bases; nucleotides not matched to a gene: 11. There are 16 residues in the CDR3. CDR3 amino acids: CASNPILAGVRDTQYF. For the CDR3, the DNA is TGTGCCAGCAACCCCATACTAGCGGGAGTCAGAGATACGCAGTATTTT.

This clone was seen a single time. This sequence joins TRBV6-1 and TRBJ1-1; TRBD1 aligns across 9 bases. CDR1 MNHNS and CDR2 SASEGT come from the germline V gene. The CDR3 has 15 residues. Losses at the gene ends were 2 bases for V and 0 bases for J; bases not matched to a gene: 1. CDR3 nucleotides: TGTGCCAGCAGTGAAAGGGACAGGGTGAACACTGAAGCTTTCTTT. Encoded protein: CASSERDRVNTEAFF.

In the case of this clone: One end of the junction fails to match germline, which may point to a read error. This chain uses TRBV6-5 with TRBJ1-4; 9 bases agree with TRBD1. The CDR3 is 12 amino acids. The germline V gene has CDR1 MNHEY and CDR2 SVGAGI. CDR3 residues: CASSRTGEKPFF. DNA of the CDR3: TGTGCCAGCAGCCGGACAGGGGAGAAACCGTTTTTT.

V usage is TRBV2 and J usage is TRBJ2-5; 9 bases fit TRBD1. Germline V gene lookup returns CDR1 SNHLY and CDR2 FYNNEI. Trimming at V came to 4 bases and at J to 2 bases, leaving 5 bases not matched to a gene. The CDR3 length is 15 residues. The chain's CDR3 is CASSGTGGRQETQYF. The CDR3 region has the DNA TGTGCCAGCAGTGGCACAGGGGGCCGACAAGAGACCCAGTACTTC.

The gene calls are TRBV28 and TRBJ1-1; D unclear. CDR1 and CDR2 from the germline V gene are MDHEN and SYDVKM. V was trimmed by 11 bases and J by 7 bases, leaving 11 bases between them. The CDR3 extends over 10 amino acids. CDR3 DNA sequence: TGTGCCGCCTCGTTCGGTGAAGCTTTCTTT. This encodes CAASFGEAFF.

This CDR3 reads CASSLVPGLAGGFDEQFF. The DNA for the CDR3 is TGCGCCAGCAGCTTGGTCCCGGGACTAGCGGGAGGTTTCGATGAGCAGTTCTTC. The chain carries TRBV5-1 and TRBJ2-1; 15 bases agree with TRBD2. CDR1 and CDR2 from the germline V gene are SGHRS and YFSETQ. This CDR3 region has 18 residues. Losses at the gene ends were 0 bases for V and 8 bases for J; bases not matched to a gene: 9. The full variable domain, in which reference TRBV5-1 and TRBJ2-1 provide the parts outside the CDR3, is KAGVTQTPRYLIKTRGQQVTLSCSPISGHRSVSWYQQTPGQGLQFLFEYFSETQRNKGNFPGRFSGRQFSNSRSEMNVSTLELGDSALYLCASSLVPGLAGGFDEQFFGPGTRLTVL.

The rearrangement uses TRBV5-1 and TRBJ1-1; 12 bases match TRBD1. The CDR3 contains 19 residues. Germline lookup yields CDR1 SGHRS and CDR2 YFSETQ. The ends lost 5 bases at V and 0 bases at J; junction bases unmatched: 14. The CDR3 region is CASRKVRDRGLLMNTEAFF. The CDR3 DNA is TGCGCCAGCAGGAAAGTCCGGGACAGGGGGCTGTTGATGAACACTGAAGCTTTCTTT.

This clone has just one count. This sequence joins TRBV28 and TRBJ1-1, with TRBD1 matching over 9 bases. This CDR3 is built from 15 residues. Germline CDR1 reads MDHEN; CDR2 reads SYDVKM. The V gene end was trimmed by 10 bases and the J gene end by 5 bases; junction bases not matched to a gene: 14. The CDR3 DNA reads TGTGCCACGGACCCGGGACAGGGTGCCGTTACTGAAGCTTTCTTT. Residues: CATDPGQGAVTEAFF.

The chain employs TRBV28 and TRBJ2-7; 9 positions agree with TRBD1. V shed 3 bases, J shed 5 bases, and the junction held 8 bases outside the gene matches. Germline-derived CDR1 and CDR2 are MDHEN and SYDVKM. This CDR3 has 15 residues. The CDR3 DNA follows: TGTGCCAGCAGTTTTATGGACAGGGGTCCCCACGAGCAGTACTTC. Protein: CASSFMDRGPHEQYF.

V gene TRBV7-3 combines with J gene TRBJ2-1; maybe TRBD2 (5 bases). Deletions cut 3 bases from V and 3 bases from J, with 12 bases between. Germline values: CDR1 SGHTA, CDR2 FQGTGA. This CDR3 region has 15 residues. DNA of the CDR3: TGTGCCAGCAGCTTGTCGGGGAGACTCTACAATGAGCAGTTCTTC. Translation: CASSLSGRLYNEQFF.

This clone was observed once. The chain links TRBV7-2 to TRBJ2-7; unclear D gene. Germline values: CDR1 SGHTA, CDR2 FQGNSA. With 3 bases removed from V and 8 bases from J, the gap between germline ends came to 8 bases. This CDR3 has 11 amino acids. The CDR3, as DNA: TGTGCCAGCAGCTTCGGAGAGCAGCAGTACTTC. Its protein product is CASSFGEQQYF.

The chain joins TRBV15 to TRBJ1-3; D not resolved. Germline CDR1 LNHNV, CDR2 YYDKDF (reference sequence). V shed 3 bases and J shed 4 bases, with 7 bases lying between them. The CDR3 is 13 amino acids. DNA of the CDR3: TGTGCCACCAGCAGTGGAGAAGGAAACACCATATATTTT. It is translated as CATSSGEGNTIYF.